This TCR beta chain stems from a study of T cell clonality in common variable immunodeficiency. Some clones are missing from TCRdb's copy, which holds only in-frame ones; the method was immunoSEQ multiplex PCR. Altogether about 42,000 clones were found in the sample, and no singletons occur. In this sample, this clone turned up many times. The read ends 3 residues shy of where the CDR3 ends; the end is completed using the germline J gene. V lost 9 bases and J 2 bases, leaving 31 bases between the germline ends. Looked up from germline, CDR1 is LNHDA and CDR2 is SQIVND (reference sequence). There are 19 residues in the CDR3.

The receptor's source is a person aged 18 to 70 in good health. Sequencing was performed on peripheral blood mononuclear cells. V gene TRBV19 combines with J gene TRBJ2-5, with TRBD1 as a possible D gene (8 bases). This CDR3 reads CASPKGGGLDRDLQETQYF. The CDR3 bases that were read are TGTGCCAGCCCGAAGGGGGGAGGGCTGGACAGGGACCTACAAGAGACC.